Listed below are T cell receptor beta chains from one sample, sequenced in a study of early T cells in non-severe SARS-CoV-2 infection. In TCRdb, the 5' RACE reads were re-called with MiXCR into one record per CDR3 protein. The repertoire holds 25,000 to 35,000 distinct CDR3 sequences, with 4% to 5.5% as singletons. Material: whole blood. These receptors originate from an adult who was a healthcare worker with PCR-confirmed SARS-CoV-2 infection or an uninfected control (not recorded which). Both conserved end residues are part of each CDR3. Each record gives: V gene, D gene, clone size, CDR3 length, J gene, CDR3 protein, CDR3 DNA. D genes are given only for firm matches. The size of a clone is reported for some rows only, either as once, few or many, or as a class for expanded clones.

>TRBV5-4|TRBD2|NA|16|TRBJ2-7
CASSDKTSGGAREQYF
TGTGCCAGCAGCGATAAGACTAGCGGGGGGGCCAGGGAGCAGTACTTC
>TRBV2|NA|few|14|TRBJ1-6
CASTLKGDNSPLHF
TGTGCCAGCACTCTAAAGGGGGACAATTCACCCCTCCACTTT
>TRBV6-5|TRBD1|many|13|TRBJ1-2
CASSRGQGDGYTF
TGTGCCAGCAGCCGAGGACAGGGGGATGGCTACACCTTC
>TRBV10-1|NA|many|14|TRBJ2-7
CASRRRLAWREQYF
TGCGCCAGCAGAAGAAGGCTAGCGTGGCGGGAGCAGTACTTC
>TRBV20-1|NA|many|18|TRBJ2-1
CSAREVIPKSLEGNEQFF
TGCAGTGCTAGAGAGGTGATTCCGAAGAGTCTGGAGGGCAATGAGCAGTTCTTC
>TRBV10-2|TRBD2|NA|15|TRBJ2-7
CASNGEAGGPYEQYF
TGCGCCAGCAATGGGGAGGCGGGGGGGCCGTACGAGCAGTACTTC
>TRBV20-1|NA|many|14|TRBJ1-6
CSARDRAYNSPLHF
TGCAGTGCTAGAGATAGGGCGTATAATTCACCCCTCCACTTT
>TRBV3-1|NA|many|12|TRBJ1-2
CASSQDRYGYTF
TGTGCCAGCAGCCAAGATCGCTATGGCTACACCTTC
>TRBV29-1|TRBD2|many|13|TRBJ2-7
CSAVASGVGEQYF
TGCAGCGCCGTGGCTAGCGGGGTAGGGGAGCAGTACTTC
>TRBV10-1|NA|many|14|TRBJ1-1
CASSESAVYTEAFF
TGCGCCAGCAGTGAGTCTGCAGTCTACACTGAAGCTTTCTTT
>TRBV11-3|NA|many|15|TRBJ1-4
CASSLDEGRGEKLFF
TGTGCCAGCAGCTTAGACGAGGGGAGAGGAGAAAAACTGTTTTTT
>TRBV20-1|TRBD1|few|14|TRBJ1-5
CSAKPDRVNQPQHF
TGCAGTGCGAAACCGGACAGGGTAAATCAGCCCCAGCATTTT
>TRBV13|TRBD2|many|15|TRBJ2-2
CASSSGLAGAGELFF
TGTGCCAGCAGCTCCGGACTAGCGGGAGCCGGGGAGCTGTTTTTT
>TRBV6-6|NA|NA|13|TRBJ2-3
CASSPRGTDTQYF
TGTGCCAGCAGCCCAAGGGGAACAGATACGCAGTATTTT
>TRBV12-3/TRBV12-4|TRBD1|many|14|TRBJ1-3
CASSDREPGNTIYF
TGTGCCAGCAGTGACAGGGAACCTGGAAACACCATATATTTT
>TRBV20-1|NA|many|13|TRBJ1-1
CSARDDPNTEAFF
TGCAGTGCTAGAGATGACCCGAACACTGAAGCTTTCTTT
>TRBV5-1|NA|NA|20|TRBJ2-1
CASSLGGTTSGRRTYNEQFF
TGCGCCAGCAGCTTGGGGGGGACCACCTCGGGCCGGAGGACGTACAATGAGCAGTTCTTC
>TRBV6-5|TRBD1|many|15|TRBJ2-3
CASGRRDRGVDTQYF
TGTGCCAGCGGACGACGGGACAGGGGTGTGGATACGCAGTATTTT
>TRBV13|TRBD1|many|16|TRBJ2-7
CASSLVGAGGSYEQYF
TGTGCCAGCAGCTTAGTAGGCGCAGGGGGCTCCTACGAGCAGTACTTC
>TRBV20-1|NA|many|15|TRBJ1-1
CSARDPNRAQGEAFF
TGCAGTGCTAGAGATCCCAACAGGGCCCAGGGTGAAGCTTTCTTT
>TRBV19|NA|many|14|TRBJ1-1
CASSIMGGVTEAFF
TGTGCCAGTAGTATAATGGGGGGTGTCACTGAAGCTTTCTTT
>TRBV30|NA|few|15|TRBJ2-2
CAWGVMEGAVGELFF
TGTGCCTGGGGTGTGATGGAGGGGGCAGTCGGGGAGCTGTTTTTT
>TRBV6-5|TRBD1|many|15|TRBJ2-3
CASSKQGERTDTQYF
TGTGCCAGCAGTAAACAGGGGGAACGCACAGATACGCAGTATTTT
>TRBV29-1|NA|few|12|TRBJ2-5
CSVEYGGETQYF
TGCAGCGTTGAATATGGGGGGGAGACCCAGTACTTC
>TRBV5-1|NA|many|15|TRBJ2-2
CASSFGRDLTGELFF
TGCGCCAGCAGCTTTGGCCGGGACCTCACCGGGGAGCTGTTTTTT
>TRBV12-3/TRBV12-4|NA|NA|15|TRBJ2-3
CASSFGGQSTDTQYF
TGTGCCAGCAGTTTCGGGGGGCAAAGCACAGATACGCAGTATTTT
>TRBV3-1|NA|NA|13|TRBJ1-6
CASSQDLNSPLHF
TGTGCCAGCAGCCAAGATCTTAATTCACCCCTCCACTTT
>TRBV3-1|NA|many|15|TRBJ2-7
CASSQDGAGSREQYF
TGTGCCAGCAGCCAAGATGGGGCGGGTTCAAGGGAGCAGTACTTC
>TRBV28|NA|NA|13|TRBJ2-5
CASRSTTWETQYF
TGTGCCAGCAGATCGACAACGTGGGAGACCCAGTACTTC